This TCR beta chain emerged from a study of cytomegalovirus exposure and HLA in healthy donors. The overall study: A data release that came early held about 89 million unique TCRs from HLA-typed donors.

Primers: 60 Vbeta forward and 13 Jbeta reverse. Profiling relied on immunoSEQ multiplex PCR, and the TCRdb table lists in-frame clones only, not all of them. The table lists 85,000 to 130,000 clones, 60% to 75% of them singletons. Concerning this clone itself: What it recognizes is unknown.

V lost 2 bases to trimming and J lost 3 bases; unmatched junction nucleotides: 17. Germline V lookup: CDR1 ENHRY, CDR2 SYGVKD. The CDR3 is 20 amino acids. Broader study findings: High sensitivity and specificity were reportedly achieved when the classifier diagnosed cytomegalovirus status.

The V gene is TRBV10-3, the J gene TRBJ2-2; 8 bases map to TRBD1. The TCR was taken from a male donor in good health and CMV-seropositive. Sequenced material: PBMCs. CDR3 sequence: CAISETRGLGTQGDTGELFF. The CDR3 nucleotides read TGTGCCATCAGTGAGACCAGAGGGCTAGGAACACAGGGGGACACCGGGGAGCTGTTTTTT.